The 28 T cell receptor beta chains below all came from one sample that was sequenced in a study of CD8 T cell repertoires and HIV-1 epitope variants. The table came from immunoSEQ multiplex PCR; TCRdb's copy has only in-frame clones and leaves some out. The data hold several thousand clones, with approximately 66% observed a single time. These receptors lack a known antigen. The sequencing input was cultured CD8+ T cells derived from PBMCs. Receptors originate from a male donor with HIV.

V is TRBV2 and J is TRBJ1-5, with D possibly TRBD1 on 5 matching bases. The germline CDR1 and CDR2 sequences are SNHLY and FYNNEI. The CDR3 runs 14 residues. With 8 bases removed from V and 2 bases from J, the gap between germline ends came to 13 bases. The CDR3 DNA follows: TGTGCCAGCCGTCGGGGGGAGGGCAATCAGCCCCAGCATTTT. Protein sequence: CASRRGEGNQPQHF.

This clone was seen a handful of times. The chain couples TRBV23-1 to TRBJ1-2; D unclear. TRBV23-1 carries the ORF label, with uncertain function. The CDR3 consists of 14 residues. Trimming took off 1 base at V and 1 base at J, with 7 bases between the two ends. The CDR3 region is CASSQWRLNYGYTF. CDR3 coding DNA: TGCGCCAGCAGTCAATGGAGGCTTAACTATGGCTACACCTTC.

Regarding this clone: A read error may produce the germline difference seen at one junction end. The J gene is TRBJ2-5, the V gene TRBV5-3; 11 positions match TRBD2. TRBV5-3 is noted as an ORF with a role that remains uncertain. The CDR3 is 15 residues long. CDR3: CASSFSSGGQETQYF. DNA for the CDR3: TGTGCCAGCAGCTTTTCTAGCGGGGGGCAAGAGACCCAGTACTTC.

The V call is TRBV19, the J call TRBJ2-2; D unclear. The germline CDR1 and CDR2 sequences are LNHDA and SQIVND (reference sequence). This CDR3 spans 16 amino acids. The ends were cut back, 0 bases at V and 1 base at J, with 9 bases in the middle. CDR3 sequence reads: CASSIDLRGNTGELFF. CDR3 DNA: TGTGCCAGTAGTATAGATCTTCGTGGGAACACCGGGGAGCTGTTTTTT.

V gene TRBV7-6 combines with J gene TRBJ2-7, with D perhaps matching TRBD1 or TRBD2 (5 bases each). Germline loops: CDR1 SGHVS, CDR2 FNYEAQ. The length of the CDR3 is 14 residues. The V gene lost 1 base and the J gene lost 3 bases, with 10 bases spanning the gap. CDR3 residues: CASSLGGAGYEQYF. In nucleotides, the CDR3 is TGTGCCAGCAGCTTAGGAGGGGCTGGCTACGAGCAGTACTTC. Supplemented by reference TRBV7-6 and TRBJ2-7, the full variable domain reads GAGVSQSPRYKVTKRGQDVALRCDPISGHVSLYWYRQALGQGPEFLTYFNYEAQQDKSGLPNDRFSAERPEGSISTLTIQRTEQRDSAMYRCASSLGGAGYEQYFGPGTRLTVT.

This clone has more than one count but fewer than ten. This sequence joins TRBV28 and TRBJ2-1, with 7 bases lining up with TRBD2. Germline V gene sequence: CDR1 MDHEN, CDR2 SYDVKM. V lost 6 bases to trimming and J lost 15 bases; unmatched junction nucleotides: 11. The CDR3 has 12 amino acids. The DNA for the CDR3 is TGTGCCAGCAGCCGGGGGAGCGGGGATGGGTTCTTC. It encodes CASSRGSGDGFF.

CDR3 sequence (DNA): TGTGCCACCAGCAGAGACCGAGGGTGGTGGACTGAAGCTTTCTTT. This gives the protein CATSRDRGWWTEAFF. The chain carries TRBV15 and TRBJ1-1; D is unclear. Germline loops: CDR1 LNHNV, CDR2 YYDKDF (reference sequence). Trimming took off 0 bases at V and 5 bases at J, with 13 bases between the two ends. There are 15 residues in the CDR3.

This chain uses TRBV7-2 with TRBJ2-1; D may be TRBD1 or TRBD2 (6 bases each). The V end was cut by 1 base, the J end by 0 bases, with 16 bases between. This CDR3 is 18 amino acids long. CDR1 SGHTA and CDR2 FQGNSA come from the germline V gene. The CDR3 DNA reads TGTGCCAGCAGCTTAGATGGCCGGGGGCCGAGCTCCTACAATGAGCAGTTCTTC. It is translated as CASSLDGRGPSSYNEQFF.

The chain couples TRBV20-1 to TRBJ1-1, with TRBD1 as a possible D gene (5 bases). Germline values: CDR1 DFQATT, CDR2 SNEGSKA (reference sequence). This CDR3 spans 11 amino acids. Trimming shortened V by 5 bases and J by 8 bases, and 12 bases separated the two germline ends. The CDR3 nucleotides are TGCAGTGCTGGGGACGGAGTCGAAGCTTTCTTT. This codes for CSAGDGVEAFF.

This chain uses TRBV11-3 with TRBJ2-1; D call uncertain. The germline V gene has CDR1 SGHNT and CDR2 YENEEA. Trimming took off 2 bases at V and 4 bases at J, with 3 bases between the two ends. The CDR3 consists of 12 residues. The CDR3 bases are TGTGCCAGCAGCTTAATATACAATGAGCAGTTCTTC. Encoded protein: CASSLIYNEQFF.

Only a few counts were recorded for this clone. The DNA of the CDR3 is TGTGCCAGCAGCGTCTCTTTTGGGGATAATTCACCCCTCCACTTT. Protein sequence: CASSVSFGDNSPLHF. This sequence joins TRBV9 and TRBJ1-6; no firm D call. Trimming removed 2 bases at V and 5 bases at J, with 11 bases between. CDR3 length: 15 residues. Germline V lookup: CDR1 SGDLS, CDR2 YYNGEE.

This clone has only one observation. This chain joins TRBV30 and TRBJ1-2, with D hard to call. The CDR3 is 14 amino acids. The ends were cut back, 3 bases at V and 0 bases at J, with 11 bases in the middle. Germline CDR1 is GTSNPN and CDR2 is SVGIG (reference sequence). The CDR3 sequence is CAWSGDGANYGYTF. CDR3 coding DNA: TGTGCCTGGAGCGGCGATGGGGCTAACTATGGCTACACCTTC.

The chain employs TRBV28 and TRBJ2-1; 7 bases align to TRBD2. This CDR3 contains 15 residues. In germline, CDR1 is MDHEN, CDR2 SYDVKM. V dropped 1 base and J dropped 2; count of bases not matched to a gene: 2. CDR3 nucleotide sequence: TGTGCCAGCAGTTTATCGGGGGGAACCTACAATGAGCAGTTCTTC. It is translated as CASSLSGGTYNEQFF.

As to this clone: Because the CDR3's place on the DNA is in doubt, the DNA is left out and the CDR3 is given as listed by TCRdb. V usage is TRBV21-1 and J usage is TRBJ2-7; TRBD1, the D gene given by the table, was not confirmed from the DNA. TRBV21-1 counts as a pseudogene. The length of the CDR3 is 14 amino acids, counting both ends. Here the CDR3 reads CAGWGQGTPYEQYF.

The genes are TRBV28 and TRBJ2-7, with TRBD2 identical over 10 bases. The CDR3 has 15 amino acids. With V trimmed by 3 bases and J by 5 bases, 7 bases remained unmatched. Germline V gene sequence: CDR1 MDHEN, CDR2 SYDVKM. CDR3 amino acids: CASSFWASGGDEQYF. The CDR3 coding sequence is TGTGCCAGCAGTTTCTGGGCTAGCGGGGGTGACGAGCAGTACTTC.

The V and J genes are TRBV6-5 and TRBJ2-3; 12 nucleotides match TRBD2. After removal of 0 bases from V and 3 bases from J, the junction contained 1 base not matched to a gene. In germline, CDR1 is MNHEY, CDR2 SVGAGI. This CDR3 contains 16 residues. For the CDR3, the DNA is TGTGCCAGCAGTTACTCGACTAGCGGGAGTACAGATACGCAGTATTTT. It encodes CASSYSTSGSTDTQYF.

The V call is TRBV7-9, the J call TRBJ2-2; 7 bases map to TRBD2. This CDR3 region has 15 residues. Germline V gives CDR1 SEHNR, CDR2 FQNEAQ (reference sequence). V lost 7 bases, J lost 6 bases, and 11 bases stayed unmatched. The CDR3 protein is CASIAAGEIPGELFF. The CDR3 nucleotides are TGTGCCAGCATCGCGGCGGGAGAGATTCCCGGGGAGCTGTTTTTT.

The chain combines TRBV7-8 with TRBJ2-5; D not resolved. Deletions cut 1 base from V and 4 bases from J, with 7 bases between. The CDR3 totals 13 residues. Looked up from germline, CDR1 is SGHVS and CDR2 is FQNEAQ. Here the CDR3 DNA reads TGTGCCAGCAGCTTAGGGGCAGCAGAGACCCAGTACTTC. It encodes CASSLGAAETQYF.

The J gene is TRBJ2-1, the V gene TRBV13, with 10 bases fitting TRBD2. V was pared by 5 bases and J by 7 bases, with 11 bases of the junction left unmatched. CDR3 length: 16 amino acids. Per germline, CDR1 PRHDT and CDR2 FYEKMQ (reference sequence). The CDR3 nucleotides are TGTGCCAGCAGCCTATCTCCAGCGGGAGGGGAGAATGAGCAGTTCTTC. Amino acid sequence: CASSLSPAGGENEQFF.

CDR3 DNA: TGTGCCAGCAGTGACCCGGGAGTCTCCTACGAGCAGTACTTC. It yields the protein CASSDPGVSYEQYF. The chain carries TRBV6-4 and TRBJ2-5; a possible D gene is TRBD2 (6 bases). With the DNA end fitting TRBJ2-7 better, the J assignment may be wrong. Germline V gene data show CDR1 as MRHNA and CDR2 as SNTAGT. The CDR3 extends over 14 amino acids.

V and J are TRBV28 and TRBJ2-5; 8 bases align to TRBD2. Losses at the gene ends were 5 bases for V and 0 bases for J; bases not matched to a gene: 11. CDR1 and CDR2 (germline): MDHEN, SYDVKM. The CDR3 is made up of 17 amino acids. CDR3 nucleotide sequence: TGTGCCAGCAGTGGCTCCCGGGGGGGCCTGTACCAAGAGACCCAGTACTTC. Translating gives CASSGSRGGLYQETQYF.

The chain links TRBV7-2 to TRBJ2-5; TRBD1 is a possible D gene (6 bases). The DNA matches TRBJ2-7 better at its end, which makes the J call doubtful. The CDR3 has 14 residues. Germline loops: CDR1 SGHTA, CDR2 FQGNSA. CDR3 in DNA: TGTGCCAGCAGCCCCCGGGACACCCACTACGAGCAGTACTTC. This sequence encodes CASSPRDTHYEQYF.

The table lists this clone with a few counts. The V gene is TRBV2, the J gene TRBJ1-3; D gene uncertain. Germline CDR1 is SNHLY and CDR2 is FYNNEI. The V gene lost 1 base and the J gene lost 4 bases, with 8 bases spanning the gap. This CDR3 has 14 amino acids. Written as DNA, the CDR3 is TGTGCCAGCAGTGAAGAGAGCCTAGGAAACACCATATATTTT. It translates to CASSEESLGNTIYF.

The CDR3 loop reads CASSSDVSAYEQYF. CDR3 DNA sequence: TGTGCCAGCAGTTCAGATGTCTCGGCCTACGAGCAGTACTTC. The chain carries TRBV6-6 and TRBJ2-7; D not certain. The CDR3 is 14 residues long. V lost 4 bases, J lost 2 bases, and 12 bases lay in between. CDR1 MNHNY and CDR2 SVGAGI come from the germline V gene (reference sequence).

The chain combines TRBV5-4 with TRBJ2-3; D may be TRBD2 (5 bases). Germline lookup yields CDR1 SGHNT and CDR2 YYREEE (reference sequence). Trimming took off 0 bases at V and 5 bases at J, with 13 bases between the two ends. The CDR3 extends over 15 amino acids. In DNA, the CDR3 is TGTGCCAGCAGCTTGGACGCGGGTGGGAAAGATACGCAGTATTTT. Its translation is CASSLDAGGKDTQYF.

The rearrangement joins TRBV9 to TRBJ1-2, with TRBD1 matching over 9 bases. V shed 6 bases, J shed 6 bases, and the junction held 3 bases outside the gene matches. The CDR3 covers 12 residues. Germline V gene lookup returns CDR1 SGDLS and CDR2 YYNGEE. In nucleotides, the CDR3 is TGTGCCAGCATGGGGACAGGGAATGGCTACACCTTC. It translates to CASMGTGNGYTF.

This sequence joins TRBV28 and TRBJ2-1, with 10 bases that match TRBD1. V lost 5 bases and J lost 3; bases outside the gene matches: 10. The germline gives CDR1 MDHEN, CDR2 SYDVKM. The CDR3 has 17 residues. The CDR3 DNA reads TGTGCCAGCAGTCTCCGGGACAGGGGATTAGGCTACAATGAGCAGTTCTTC. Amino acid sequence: CASSLRDRGLGYNEQFF.

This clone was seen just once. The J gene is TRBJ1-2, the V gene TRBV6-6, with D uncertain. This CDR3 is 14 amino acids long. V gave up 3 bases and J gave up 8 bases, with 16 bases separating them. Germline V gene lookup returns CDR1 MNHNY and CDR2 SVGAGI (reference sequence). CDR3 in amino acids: CASSYGREAEGYTF. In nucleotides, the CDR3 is TGTGCCAGCAGTTATGGCCGCGAGGCGGAGGGCTACACCTTC.